This T cell receptor (beta chain) was sequenced in a study of cytomegalovirus exposure and HLA in healthy donors. The study ran its PCR with 60 Vbeta and 13 Jbeta primers. Assay used: immunoSEQ multiplex PCR; TCRdb lists only in-frame clones, some missing. The table lists about 210,000 clones. V gave up 7 bases and J gave up 0 bases, with 10 bases separating them. Germline CDR1 and CDR2: SNHLY and FYNNEI. This CDR3 contains 14 residues. The V call is TRBV2, the J call TRBJ1-5; D is unclear. This TCR was sampled from a woman in her 30s in good health and CMV-seropositive. Specimen: PBMCs. The DNA of the CDR3 is TGTGCCAGCAAGAGGGAAAATAGCAATCAGCCCCAGCATTTT. Amino acids: CASKRENSNQPQHF.